The sequence of this T cell receptor beta chain was determined in a study of blood T cell repertoires in COVID-19. Study-level background: The United States, Italy and Spain were the sources of the acute and convalescent COVID-19 samples.

Sequencing used immunoSEQ multiplex PCR; TCRdb keeps in-frame clones, though not all of them. The data show 100,000 to 150,000 clones, more than 70% seen once. Details on this clone: One end of the junction does not line up with germline, which may come from a read error. Other nucleotide sequences from this sample produce the same CDR3.

Germline V CDR1 and CDR2: MGHRA, YSYEKL. CDR3 length: 17 residues. This TCR derives from a man in his fifties with acute or convalescent COVID-19. The J gene is TRBJ1-3, the V gene TRBV4-1; 10 positions agree with TRBD1. Sequenced: peripheral blood. The CDR3 loop reads CASSHPGGTGVGDTIYF. In DNA form, the CDR3 reads TGCGCTAGCAGCCACCCTGGTGGGACAGGGGTCGGAGACACCATATATTTT.